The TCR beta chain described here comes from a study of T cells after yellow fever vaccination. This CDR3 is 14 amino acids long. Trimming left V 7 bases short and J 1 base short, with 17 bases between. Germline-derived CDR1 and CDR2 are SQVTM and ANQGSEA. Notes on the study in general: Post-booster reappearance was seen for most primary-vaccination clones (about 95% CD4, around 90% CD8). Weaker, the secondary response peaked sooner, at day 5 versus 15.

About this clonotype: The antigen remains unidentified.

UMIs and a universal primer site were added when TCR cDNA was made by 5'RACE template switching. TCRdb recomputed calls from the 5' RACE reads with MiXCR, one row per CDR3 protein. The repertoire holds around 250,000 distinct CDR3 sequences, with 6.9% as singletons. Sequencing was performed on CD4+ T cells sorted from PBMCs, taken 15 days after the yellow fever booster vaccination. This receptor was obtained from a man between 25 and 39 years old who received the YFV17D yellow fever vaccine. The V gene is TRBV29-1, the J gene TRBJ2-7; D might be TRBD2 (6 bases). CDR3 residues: CSADTGSGSYEQYF. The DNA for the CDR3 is TGCAGCGCCGACACAGGTAGCGGATCCTACGAGCAGTACTTC.